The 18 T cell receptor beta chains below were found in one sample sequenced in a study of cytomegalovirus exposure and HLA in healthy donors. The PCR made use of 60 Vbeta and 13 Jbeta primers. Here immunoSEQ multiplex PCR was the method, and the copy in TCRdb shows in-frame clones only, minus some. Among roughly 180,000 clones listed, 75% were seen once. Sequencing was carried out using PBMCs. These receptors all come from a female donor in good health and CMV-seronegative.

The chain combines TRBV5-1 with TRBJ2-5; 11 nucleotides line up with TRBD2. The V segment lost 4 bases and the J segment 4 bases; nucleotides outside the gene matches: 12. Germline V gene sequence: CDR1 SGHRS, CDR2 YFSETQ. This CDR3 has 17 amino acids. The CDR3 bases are TGCGCCAGCAGCCCCCCCGGGCTAGCGGGAGGCGTAGAGACCCAGTACTTC. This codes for CASSPPGLAGGVETQYF.

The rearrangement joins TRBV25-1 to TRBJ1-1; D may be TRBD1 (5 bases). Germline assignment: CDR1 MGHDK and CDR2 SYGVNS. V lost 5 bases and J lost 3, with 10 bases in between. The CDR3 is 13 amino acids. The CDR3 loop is CASSWGGDTEAFF. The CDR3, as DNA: TGTGCCAGCAGTTGGGGGGGTGACACTGAAGCTTTCTTT.

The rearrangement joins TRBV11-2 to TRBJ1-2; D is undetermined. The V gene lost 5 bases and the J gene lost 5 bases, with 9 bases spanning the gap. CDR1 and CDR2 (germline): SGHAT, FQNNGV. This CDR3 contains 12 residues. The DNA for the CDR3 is TGTGCCAGCAGCCTTGCGGGGTATGGCTACACCTTC. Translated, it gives CASSLAGYGYTF.

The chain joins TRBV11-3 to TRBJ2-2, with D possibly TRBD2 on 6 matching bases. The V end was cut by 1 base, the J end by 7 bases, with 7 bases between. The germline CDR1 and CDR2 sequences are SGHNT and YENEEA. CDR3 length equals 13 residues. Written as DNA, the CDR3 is TGTGCCAGCAGCTTAGCGCGGGGCGGGGAGCTGTTTTTT. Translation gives CASSLARGGELFF.

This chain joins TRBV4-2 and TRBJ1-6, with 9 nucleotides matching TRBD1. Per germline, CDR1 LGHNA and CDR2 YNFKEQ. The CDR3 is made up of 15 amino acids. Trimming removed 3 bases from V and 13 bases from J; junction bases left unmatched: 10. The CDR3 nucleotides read TGTGCCAGCAGCCAGTTCGGGACAGGGAAGGTGCCCCTCCACTTT. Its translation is CASSQFGTGKVPLHF.

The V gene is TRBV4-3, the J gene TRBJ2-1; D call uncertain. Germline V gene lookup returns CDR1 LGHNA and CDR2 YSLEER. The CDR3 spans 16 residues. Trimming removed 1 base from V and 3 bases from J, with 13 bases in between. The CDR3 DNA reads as TGCGCCAGCAGCCAAGTCTCCCAGGCTGGCTACAATGAGCAGTTCTTC. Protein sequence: CASSQVSQAGYNEQFF.

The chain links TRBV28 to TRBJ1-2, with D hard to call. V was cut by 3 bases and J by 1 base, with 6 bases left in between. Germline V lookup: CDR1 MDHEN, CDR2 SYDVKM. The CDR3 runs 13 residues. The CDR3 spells CASSFSINYGYTF. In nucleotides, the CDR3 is TGTGCCAGCAGTTTTAGTATTAACTATGGCTACACCTTC.

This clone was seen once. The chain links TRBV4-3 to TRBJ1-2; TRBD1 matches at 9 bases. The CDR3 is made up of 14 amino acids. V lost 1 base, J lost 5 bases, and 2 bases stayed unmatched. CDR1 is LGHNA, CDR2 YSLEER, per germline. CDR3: CASSQGTGEYGYTF. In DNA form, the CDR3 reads TGCGCCAGCAGCCAAGGGACAGGGGAATATGGCTACACCTTC.

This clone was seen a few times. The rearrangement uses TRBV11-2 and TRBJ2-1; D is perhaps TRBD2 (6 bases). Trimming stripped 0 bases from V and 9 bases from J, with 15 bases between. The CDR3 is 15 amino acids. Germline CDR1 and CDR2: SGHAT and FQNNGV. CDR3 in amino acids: CASSLDIREPSEQFF. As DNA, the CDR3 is TGTGCCAGCAGCTTAGATATCCGGGAGCCCAGTGAGCAGTTCTTC.

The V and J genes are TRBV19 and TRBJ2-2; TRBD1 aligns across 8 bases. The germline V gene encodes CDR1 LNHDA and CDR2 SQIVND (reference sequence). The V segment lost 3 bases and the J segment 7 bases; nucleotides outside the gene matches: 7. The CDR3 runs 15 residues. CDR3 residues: CASSIRQGRIGELFF. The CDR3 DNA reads TGTGCCAGTAGTATCAGACAGGGGAGGATCGGGGAGCTGTTTTTT.

DNA for the CDR3: TGTGCCAGCGGCAGGGGTCAGCCCCAGCATTTT. Its protein is CASGRGQPQHF. The chain joins TRBV19 to TRBJ1-5; the D gene is possibly TRBD1 (6 bases). V lost 9 bases, J lost 6 bases, and 9 bases lay in between. Looked up from germline, CDR1 is LNHDA and CDR2 is SQIVND (reference sequence). The CDR3 runs 11 residues.

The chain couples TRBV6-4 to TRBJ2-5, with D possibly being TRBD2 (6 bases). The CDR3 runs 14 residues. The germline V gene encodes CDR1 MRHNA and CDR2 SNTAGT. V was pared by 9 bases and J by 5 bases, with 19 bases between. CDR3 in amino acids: CARNLVAGRETQYF. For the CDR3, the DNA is TGTGCCAGAAACCTGGTGGCGGGGAGGGAGACCCAGTACTTC.

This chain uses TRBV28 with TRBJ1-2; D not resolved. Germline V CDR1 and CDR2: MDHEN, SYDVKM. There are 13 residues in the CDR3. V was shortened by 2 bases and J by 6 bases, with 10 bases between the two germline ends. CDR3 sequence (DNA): TGTGCCAGCAGTTTAATATGGGGAGATGGCTACACCTTC. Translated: CASSLIWGDGYTF.

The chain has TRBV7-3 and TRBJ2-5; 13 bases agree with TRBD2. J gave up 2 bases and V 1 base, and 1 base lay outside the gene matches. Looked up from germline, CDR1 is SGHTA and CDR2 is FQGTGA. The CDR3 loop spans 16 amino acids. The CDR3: CASSLMGLAGQETQYF. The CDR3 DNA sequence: TGTGCCAGCAGCTTAATGGGACTAGCGGGGCAAGAGACCCAGTACTTC.

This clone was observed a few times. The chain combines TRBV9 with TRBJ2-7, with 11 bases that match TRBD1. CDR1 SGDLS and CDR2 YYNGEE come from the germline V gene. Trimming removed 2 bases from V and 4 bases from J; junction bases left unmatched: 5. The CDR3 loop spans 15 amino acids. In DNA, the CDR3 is TGTGCCAGCAGCGTTGACGGGACAGGGGGGTACGAGCAGTACTTC. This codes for CASSVDGTGGYEQYF. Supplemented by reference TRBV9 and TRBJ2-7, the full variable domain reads DSGVTQTPKHLITATGQRVTLRCSPRSGDLSVYWYQQSLDQGLQFLIQYYNGEERAKGNILERFSAQQFPDLHSELNLSSLELGDSALYFCASSVDGTGGYEQYFGPGTRLTVT.

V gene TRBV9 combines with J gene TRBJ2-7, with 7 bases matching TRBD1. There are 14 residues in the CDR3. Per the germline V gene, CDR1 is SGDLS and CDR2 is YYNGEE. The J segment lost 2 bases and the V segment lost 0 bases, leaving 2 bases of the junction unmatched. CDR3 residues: CASSVGQGPYEQYF. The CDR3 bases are TGTGCCAGCAGCGTAGGACAGGGCCCCTACGAGCAGTACTTC.

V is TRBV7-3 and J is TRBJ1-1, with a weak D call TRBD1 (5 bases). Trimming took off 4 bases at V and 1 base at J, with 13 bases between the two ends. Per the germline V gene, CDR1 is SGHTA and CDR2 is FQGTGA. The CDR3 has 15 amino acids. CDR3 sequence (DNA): TGTGCCAGCAGCTACCGCGGGACTGAGAACACTGAAGCTTTCTTT. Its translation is CASSYRGTENTEAFF. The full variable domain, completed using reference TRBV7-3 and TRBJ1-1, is GAGVSQTPSNKVTEKGKYVELRCDPISGHTALYWYRQSLGQGPEFLIYFQGTGAADDSGLPNDRFFAVRPEGSVSTLKIQRTERGDSAVYLCASSYRGTENTEAFFGQGTRLTVV.

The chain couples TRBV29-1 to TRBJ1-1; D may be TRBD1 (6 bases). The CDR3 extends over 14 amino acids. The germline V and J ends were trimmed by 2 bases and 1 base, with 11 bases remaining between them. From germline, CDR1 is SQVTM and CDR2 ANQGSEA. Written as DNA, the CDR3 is TGCAGCGTTGAAAGGTGGACAGAGAACACTGAAGCTTTCTTT. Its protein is CSVERWTENTEAFF. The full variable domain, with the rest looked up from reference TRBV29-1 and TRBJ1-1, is SAVISQKPSRDICQRGTSLTIQCQVDSQVTMMFWYRQQPGQSLTLIATANQGSEATYESGFVIDKFPISRPNLTFSTLTVSNMSPEDSSIYLCSVERWTENTEAFFGQGTRLTVV.